The sequence of this T cell receptor beta chain was determined in a study of blood T cell repertoires in COVID-19. Overall study context: In each case, the material was cDNA or gDNA derived from T cells, B-cell-depleted T cells, or PBMCs.

Germline V gene sequence: CDR1 SQVTM, CDR2 ANQGSEA. The CDR3 has 12 amino acids. V was shortened by 7 bases and J by 0 bases, with 9 bases between the two germline ends. Clinical history reported by participants formed the basis on which cohorts were assigned. A PCR-confirmed or clinician-diagnosed COVID-19 case had contacted exposed participants within 2 weeks of entry. Assay used: immunoSEQ multiplex PCR; TCRdb lists only in-frame clones, some missing. The data contain 300,000 or so clones, roughly 91% of them seen just once; the ten biggest clones take up roughly 2.9%. Sequencing was done on a sample of PBMCs or T cells enriched from blood (not recorded which). The gene calls are TRBV29-1 and TRBJ2-5, with D possibly TRBD2 on 6 matching bases. The clonotype was recovered from a woman aged 50 to 65 who had been exposed to COVID-19. This CDR3 reads CSAGTDQETQYF. Written as DNA, the CDR3 is TGCAGCGCCGGGACTGACCAAGAGACCCAGTACTTC.